This T cell receptor beta chain was sequenced for a study of cytomegalovirus exposure and HLA in healthy donors. 60 Vbeta and 13 Jbeta primers were used in PCR. Sequenced by immunoSEQ multiplex PCR; TCRdb stores in-frame clones only, minus some. Among some 140,000 clones listed, 76% were seen once. The CDR3 covers 13 residues. The germline V gene has CDR1 MNHNS and CDR2 SASEGT. Trimming took 2 bases from V and 5 from J, leaving 10 bases between them. The clonotype was recovered from a man aged 35 to 55 in good health and CMV-seronegative. This rearrangement joins TRBV6-1 to TRBJ2-7, with a weak D call TRBD1 (5 bases). Sample: PBMCs. The CDR3 bases are TGTGCCAGCAGTGAAATAAGGGGAAACGAGCAGTACTTC. Translation gives CASSEIRGNEQYF.